This T cell receptor (beta chain) was sequenced in a study of blood T cell repertoires in COVID-19. Looking at the study overall: Both acute and convalescent COVID-19 samples were obtained from the United States, Italy and Spain.

Original handling: Reference gene primer amplification in the assay estimated nucleated cell counts. Sequencing used immunoSEQ multiplex PCR; TCRdb keeps in-frame clones, though not all of them. The V and J calls and clone size come from that table; D and trimming were worked out from the DNA. Of 99,000 or so clones in the sample, about 91% were seen once. Enrollment of patients from Seattle took place during active infection, with longitudinal follow-up. Germline assignment: CDR1 SNHLY and CDR2 FYNNEI. This CDR3 has 13 amino acids. V was pared by 7 bases and J by 1 base, with 10 bases between. This chain uses TRBV2 with TRBJ1-1; no definite D call. Material: peripheral blood. The origin of this receptor is a man in his fifties with COVID-19, enrolled during active disease. CDR3 in amino acids: CASTTTQNTEAFF. CDR3 coding DNA: TGTGCCAGCACCACGACACAGAACACTGAAGCTTTCTTT.